This TCR beta chain comes out of a study of cytomegalovirus exposure and HLA in healthy donors. Findings and limits, study-wide: Per a prior analysis, the majority of TCR beta V segments were productive roughly 87% or roughly 30% of the time.

PCR primers comprised 60 Vbeta and 13 Jbeta primers. The protocol was immunoSEQ multiplex PCR, while the TCRdb copy is restricted to in-frame clones and leaves out a portion. This sample has roughly 220,000 clones, with 70% to 90% found just once. CDR1 is SEHNR and CDR2 is FQNEAQ in the germline V gene (reference sequence). CDR3 size: 18 residues. Trimming left V 0 bases short and J 7 bases short, with 21 bases between. Regarding this clone: Its target is unknown.

The receptor's source is a man in his thirties or forties in good health and CMV-seronegative. The chain employs TRBV7-9 and TRBJ1-4, with D perhaps TRBD1 (6 bases). The specimen sequenced was PBMCs. The CDR3 bases are TGTGCCAGCAGCTTAGCGGAGTCCGGAAGGACAGTTATTGAAAAACTGTTTTTT. This gives the protein CASSLAESGRTVIEKLFF. Full variable domain (outside the CDR3, taken from reference TRBV7-9 and TRBJ1-4): DTGVSQNPRHKITKRGQNVTFRCDPISEHNRLYWYRQTLGQGPEFLTYFQNEAQLEKSRLLSDRFSAERPKGSFSTLEIQRTEQGDSAMYLCASSLAESGRTVIEKLFFGSGTQLSVL.